This T cell receptor (beta chain) was sequenced in a study of Ad26.COV2.S vaccination and SARS-CoV-2 variants. This clone was observed a handful of times. Assay: immunoSEQ multiplex PCR; the TCRdb copy retains only in-frame clones and omits some. The sample records 85,000 to 120,000 clones, roughly 80% being singletons. The V and J ends lost 3 bases and 4 bases, in that order; junction bases with no gene match: 0. CDR1 and CDR2 from the germline V gene are SGHTA and FQGNSA. This CDR3 contains 13 residues. The chain links TRBV7-2 to TRBJ1-1; 9 bases align to TRBD1. The sequencing here drew on peripheral blood, taken after recovery from COVID-19. The source of this sequence is a human donor who had recovered from COVID-19. CDR3 region: CASSLGQGTEAFF. The CDR3 DNA is TGTGCCAGCAGCTTGGGACAGGGCACTGAAGCTTTCTTT.